This T cell receptor beta chain was recorded in a study of blood T cell repertoires in COVID-19 (dated by TCRdb to between 2020 and 2021). Some background on the complete study: Samples from collaborators originated in the United States, Italy and Spain and spanned both the acute and convalescent phases of COVID-19. The prospective study material was composed of cDNA or gDNA derived from T cells, B-cell-depleted T cells, or PBMCs. Deeply sampled blood TCRbeta repertoires from subjects exposed to, actively infected with, or recovered from COVID-19 were included in the dataset. The repertoires were released in a freely available public database intended as a resource for research on the immune response to SARS-CoV-2. Samples were obtained from the ongoing ImmuneRACE study (first 160 participants) and from over a thousand subjects provided by 6 global collaborators. Sample metadata almost always included a de-identified subject ID, COVID-19 status, age in years and sex. Where available, HLA class I and class II types were taken from metadata supplied by the sample provider and were not determined by assay-based typing.

Inclusive of the bounding cysteine and phenylalanine, the CDR3 is 12 residues long. Kept here is only the CDR3 DNA, which spans 36 bases and is read in frame from base 1. CDR1 is given as MNHEY and CDR2 as SVGAGI, both from the germline V gene. The V and J ends are trimmed by 8 bases and 9 bases, leaving 15 bases between them. To note about this clone: Its antigen target is currently unknown. The input lacks base qualities; no much larger clone sits a single base away.

TCRbeta CDR3 regions were amplified from genomic DNA using the immunoSEQ Assay, a bias-controlled multiplex PCR. The paper's data handling went like this. The number of nucleated cells in each sample was estimated by amplification of reference gene primers within the assay. Sequence reads were collapsed and filtered to measure the absolute abundance of every unique TCRbeta CDR3 rearrangement. For each sample, productive Simpson clonality was calculated by taking the square root of Simpson's diversity index across productive rearrangements. The table comes from immuneACCESS by way of TCRdb, which keeps in-frame sequences with V and J called. Part of the clones is missing from these tables; in studies checked, under half for an unresolved V gene and the rest for unknown reasons. The V and J calls and clone size come from that table; D and trimming were worked out from the DNA. The sample table holds approximately 240,000 clones, of which approximately 80% were seen once. Approximately 5.1% of the sample belongs to the ten largest clones.

Overall results and qualifications from the work: The quantity of clinical and demographic metadata differed by source and by participant and was supplied without curation.

Samples from volunteer blood donors who had recovered from COVID-19 were contributed by a second Seattle source. Each collaborating institution followed its own protocols to collect whole blood in K2EDTA tubes. For TCRbeta analysis, collaborators shipped samples as frozen whole blood, isolated PBMCs, or DNA extracted from either of those sample types. The TCR sequence derives from a woman aged 60-70 years who had recovered from COVID-19. This sequence uses TRBV6-5 and TRBJ2-3; tentative D gene TRBD2, with 6 bases matching. The sequencing input was peripheral blood. This receptor has the CDR3 CASWAPGRTQYF. The nucleotide sequence is given as TGTGCCAGCTGGGCGCCGGGGAGGACGCAGTATTTT.